This is a list of T cell receptor beta chains from one sample in a study of cytomegalovirus exposure and HLA in healthy donors. Clones were read by immunoSEQ multiplex PCR, and TCRdb kept only the in-frame ones, dropping some. The sample has some 130,000 clones, roughly four fifths seen once. Input material: PBMCs. The receptor source for this set is a woman in her forties or fifties in good health and CMV-seronegative. Each CDR3 is given with its conserved first and last residue. The D gene is left open where the match is weak. Clone size is stated in some rows and not others, as once, few, many or a class when expanded.

V	size	D	J	CDR3	DNA
TRBV4-1	few	-	TRBJ1-5	CASSQGQGGNQPQNF	TGCGCCAGCAGCCAAGGTCAGGGTGGCAATCAGCCCCAGAATTTT
TRBV4-3	-	-	TRBJ2-3	CASSQDGGRSSTDTQYF	TGCGCCAGCAGCCAAGATGGAGGGCGGAGTAGCACAGATACGCAGTATTTT
TRBV13	-	TRBD1	TRBJ1-1	CASSLGLQGREAFF	TGTGCCAGCAGCTTAGGCTTACAGGGGCGTGAAGCTTTCTTT
TRBV25-1	-	TRBD1	TRBJ2-1	CASAVQGAYNEQFF	TGTGCCAGCGCGGTACAGGGGGCTTACAATGAGCAGTTCTTC
TRBV28	-	TRBD1	TRBJ2-5	CASRLGGQGEETQYF	TGTGCCAGCAGATTAGGGGGACAGGGGGAGGAGACCCAGTACTTC
TRBV28	-	TRBD1	TRBJ2-1	CASSPNGRDRRGINEQFF	TGTGCCAGCAGTCCCAACGGCCGGGACAGACGGGGAATCAATGAGCAGTTCTTC
TRBV7-3	-	TRBD2	TRBJ2-1	CASSRRGTSLSEQFF	TGTGCCAGCAGCCGGAGAGGGACTAGCCTATCCGAGCAGTTCTTC
TRBV7-3	-	TRBD1	TRBJ1-1	CASSSLRVDKDRGTEAFF	TGTGCCAGCAGCTCCCTCCGGGTCGACAAGGACAGGGGGACTGAAGCTTTCTTT
TRBV28	-	-	TRBJ1-5	CASSLQAGHQPQHF	TGTGCCAGCAGTTTGCAGGCAGGGCATCAGCCCCAGCATTTT
TRBV19	-	TRBD2	TRBJ2-1	CASSEGTSGTSHNEQFF	TGTGCCAGTAGCGAGGGAACTAGCGGGACTTCCCACAATGAGCAGTTCTTC
TRBV14	-	TRBD2	TRBJ2-3	CASSQRGLAGTDTQYF	TGTGCCAGCAGCCAGCGGGGACTAGCGGGCACAGATACGCAGTATTTT
TRBV13	-	TRBD1	TRBJ1-2	CASSQGTGANYGYTF	TGTGCCAGCAGTCAAGGGACAGGGGCTAACTATGGCTACACCTTC
TRBV6-1	-	-	TRBJ1-2	CASSEALGQGWGGYTF	TGTGCCAGCAGTGAAGCGCTTGGGCAGGGTTGGGGAGGCTACACCTTC
TRBV29-1	-	TRBD2	TRBJ2-3	CSVDGLAGRGTDTQYF	TGCAGCGTAGATGGGCTAGCGGGGCGGGGCACAGATACGCAGTATTTT
TRBV4-3	-	-	TRBJ2-1	CASSPSTELSPQFF	TGCGCCAGCAGCCCGTCGACAGAACTCTCACCTCAGTTCTTC
TRBV7-3	once	-	TRBJ1-2	CASSKQGLDGYTF	TGTGCCAGCAGCAAACAGGGCCTCGATGGCTACACCTTC
TRBV19	-	-	TRBJ2-2	CAAGYSGTGELFF	TGTGCAGCAGGGTATTCGGGCACCGGGGAGCTGTTTTTT
TRBV9	-	TRBD2	TRBJ2-1	CASSARRTSSQHNEQFF	TGTGCCAGCAGCGCGCGTCGGACTAGCTCACAACACAATGAGCAGTTCTTC
TRBV6-6	-	-	TRBJ1-2	CASTPRGSNYGYTF	TGTGCCAGCACCCCACGGGGGTCTAACTATGGCTACACCTTC
TRBV28	-	TRBD1	TRBJ2-3	CASSHRGQGADTQYF	TGTGCCAGCAGTCATAGGGGACAGGGGGCAGATACGCAGTATTTT
TRBV7-2	-	TRBD2	TRBJ2-1	CASRSGSTNEQFF	TGTGCCAGCAGAAGCGGGAGCACCAATGAGCAGTTCTTC
TRBV7-2	-	-	TRBJ2-5	CASSLFQGWGETQYF	TGTGCCAGCAGCTTATTTCAGGGGTGGGGAGAGACCCAGTACTTC
TRBV7-6	once	TRBD2	TRBJ2-3	CASSLVPGLAGVGVDTQYF	TGTGCCAGCAGCTTAGTTCCGGGACTAGCGGGAGTTGGGGTAGATACGCAGTATTTT
TRBV11-3	-	TRBD2	TRBJ2-3	CASSSLAGTFTDTQYF	TGTGCCAGCAGCTCTTTAGCGGGGACCTTCACAGATACGCAGTATTTT
TRBV9	-	-	TRBJ2-2	CASSVAWEKETGELFF	TGTGCCAGCAGCGTAGCGTGGGAGAAGGAGACCGGGGAGCTGTTTTTT
TRBV27	-	-	TRBJ1-1	CASTPSGRNTEALF	TGTGCCAGCACCCCTTCCGGCAGGAACACTGAAGCTCTCTTT
TRBV6-5	-	TRBD1	TRBJ1-2	CASRGQGNGGYTF	TGTGCCAGCAGGGGACAGGGTAACGGTGGCTACACCTTC
TRBV30	-	-	TRBJ1-2	CAWSLGRVARGYTF	TGTGCCTGGTCCTTGGGGAGGGTGGCCCGTGGCTACACCTTC
TRBV21-1	-	-	TRBJ2-7	CASSKGRSGRVIHEQYF	TGTGCCAGCAGCAAAGGCCGGAGCGGGAGGGTAATCCACGAGCAGTACTTC
TRBV30	-	TRBD1	TRBJ1-1	CAWSIGTVNTEAFF	TGTGCCTGGAGCATAGGGACAGTGAACACTGAAGCTTTCTTT
TRBV5-4	once	-	TRBJ2-1	CASSLVGGMSSYNEQFF	TGTGCCAGCAGCTTGGTGGGCGGGATGAGCTCCTACAATGAGCAGTTCTTC
TRBV6-5	few	-	TRBJ2-1	CASSYSTGDQFF	TGTGCCAGCAGTTACTCGACCGGGGATCAGTTCTTC
TRBV5-7	-	TRBD1	TRBJ1-2	CASTPGDRDPWHYGYTF	TGTGCCAGCACCCCCGGGGACAGGGATCCTTGGCACTATGGCTACACCTTC
TRBV27	-	TRBD1	TRBJ2-7	CASSLAGVQGPYEQYF	TGTGCCAGCAGTCTCGCCGGCGTACAGGGGCCCTACGAGCAGTACTTC
TRBV28	-	-	TRBJ2-2	CASSLFGGANTGELFF	TGTGCCAGCAGTTTATTCGGGGGAGCTAACACCGGGGAGCTGTTTTTT
TRBV29-1	-	-	TRBJ2-3	CSVEPGHTDTQYF	TGCAGCGTTGAACCAGGCCACACAGATACGCAGTATTTT
TRBV5-1	few	-	TRBJ2-3	CASSLASLEGDTQYF	TGCGCCAGCAGCTTGGCCTCACTAGAGGGTGATACGCAGTATTTT
TRBV7-9	-	TRBD1	TRBJ1-4	CASSPGGTATNEKLFF	TGTGCCAGCAGCCCAGGTGGGACAGCAACTAATGAAAAACTGTTTTTT
TRBV5-5	-	-	TRBJ1-4	CASRSEGGLEKLFF	TGTGCCAGCAGGAGCGAAGGGGGTCTGGAAAAACTGTTTTTT
TRBV6-1	few	-	TRBJ1-1	CASSETVNTEAFF	TGTGCCAGCAGCGAAACAGTGAACACTGAAGCTTTCTTT
TRBV21-1	-	-	TRBJ2-1	CASSRHRTSGRQRVVCEQFF	TGTGCCAGCAGTCGACACCGGACTAGCGGGAGACAGAGGGTCGTTTGTGAGCAGTTCTTC
TRBV6-5	-	TRBD2	TRBJ2-1	CASSYPGRGNNEQFF	TGTGCCAGCAGTTACCCCGGGAGGGGGAACAATGAGCAGTTCTTC
TRBV10-3	few	-	TRBJ1-3	CATHPQLISGNTIYF	TGTGCCACCCACCCCCAACTTATCTCTGGAAACACCATATATTTT